A selection of T cell receptor beta chains follows, all from one sample in a study of CD8+CD57+ T cells in acquired aplastic anemia. From the reads, TCRdb called clonotypes with MiXCR, one entry per CDR3 protein. The repertoire holds roughly 160,000 distinct CDR3 sequences, 55% to 70% seen once, with 45% in the top ten. The sequencing input was sorted CD4+, CD8+, or CD8+CD57+ T cells (not recorded which) from PBMCs. These receptors were taken from a human donor in good health. CDR3s include the opening cysteine and the closing phenylalanine or tryptophan. The order of the fields is clone size, J gene, V gene, D gene, CDR3 DNA, CDR3 protein. D genes are given only for firm matches. Size tells how often a clone was seen (once, few, many) or the class of an expanded clone, and some rows leave it out.

size: .; J: TRBJ2-7; V: TRBV5-6; D: TRBD1; DNA: TGTGCCAGCAGCCCGGGATATGGACAGGCCCCCGAGCAGTACTTC; CDR3: CASSPGYGQAPEQYF
size: few; J: TRBJ2-3; V: TRBV20-1; D: .; DNA: TGCAGTGCTAGAGGAGGGGCGGATACGCAGTATTTT; CDR3: CSARGGADTQYF
size: few; J: TRBJ1-2; V: TRBV20-1; D: TRBD1; DNA: TGCAGTGCTGGACAGGACTATGGCTACACCTTC; CDR3: CSAGQDYGYTF
size: .; J: TRBJ2-1; V: TRBV24-1; D: TRBD1; DNA: TGTGCCACCAGGGACAGGGACCCCTACAATGAGCAGTTCTTC; CDR3: CATRDRDPYNEQFF
size: .; J: TRBJ2-1; V: TRBV9; D: TRBD2; DNA: TGTGCCAGCAGCGCTGTACTAGCGGGGAACAATGAGCAGTTCTTC; CDR3: CASSAVLAGNNEQFF
size: .; J: TRBJ2-1; V: TRBV24-1; D: .; DNA: TGTGCCACCAGTGATTTGAGCGATACCTACAATGAGCAGTTCTTC; CDR3: CATSDLSDTYNEQFF
size: many; J: TRBJ2-5; V: TRBV9; D: TRBD2; DNA: TGTGCCAGCAGCGAGGCAGGACTAGCGGATCAAGAGACCCAGTACTTC; CDR3: CASSEAGLADQETQYF
size: many; J: TRBJ2-1; V: TRBV11-1; D: .; DNA: TGTGCCAGCAGCCGGGGACCCAGGACTTACAATGAGCAGTTCTTC; CDR3: CASSRGPRTYNEQFF
size: few; J: TRBJ1-6; V: TRBV10-2; D: .; DNA: TGCGCCAGCAGTGAGCCGGGCTCAGGACATTCACCCCTCCACTTT; CDR3: CASSEPGSGHSPLHF
size: few; J: TRBJ2-7; V: TRBV11-3; D: TRBD2; DNA: TGTGCCAGCAGCTTAGTCGTGACTAGCGGGAGGGCCTCCGAGCAGTACTTC; CDR3: CASSLVVTSGRASEQYF
size: .; J: TRBJ2-3; V: TRBV7-9; D: TRBD1; DNA: TGTGCCAGCAGGGTCGGGACAGAGACAGATACGCAGTATTTT; CDR3: CASRVGTETDTQYF
size: many; J: TRBJ2-1; V: TRBV20-1; D: .; DNA: TGCAGTGCTAGAGATCTGGTGTCCCACTCCTACAATGAGCAGTTCTTC; CDR3: CSARDLVSHSYNEQFF
size: few; J: TRBJ1-1; V: TRBV2; D: .; DNA: TGTGCCAGCAGGGGATCGGCTGAAGCTTTCTTT; CDR3: CASRGSAEAFF
size: .; J: TRBJ2-1; V: TRBV9; D: TRBD2; DNA: TGTGCCAGCAGCGTAGAGGGTAGCGGGAGTAATGAGCAGTTCTTC; CDR3: CASSVEGSGSNEQFF
size: few; J: TRBJ1-2; V: TRBV24-1; D: TRBD1; DNA: TGTGCCACCAGTGACAGAACAGGGGTTAACTATGGCTACACCTTC; CDR3: CATSDRTGVNYGYTF
size: .; J: TRBJ1-1; V: TRBV20-1; D: TRBD1; DNA: TGCAGTGTCCGCCAGGACAGGACGGAAGCTTTCTTT; CDR3: CSVRQDRTEAFF
size: .; J: TRBJ2-5; V: TRBV4-2; D: .; DNA: TGTGCCAGCAGCCAAGACAAAGAGACCCAGTACTTC; CDR3: CASSQDKETQYF
size: .; J: TRBJ1-1; V: TRBV27; D: .; DNA: TGTGCCAGCAGTTTAGATATGTACACTGAAGCTTTCTTT; CDR3: CASSLDMYTEAFF
size: .; J: TRBJ1-4; V: TRBV20-1; D: .; DNA: TGCAGTGCTAGGAGAGGGGCGGGTGAAAAACTGTTTTTT; CDR3: CSARRGAGEKLFF
size: once; J: TRBJ1-1; V: TRBV6-5; D: TRBD1; DNA: TGTGCCTGCAGTGACAGGGAGAGTGATGAAGCTTTCTTT; CDR3: CACSDRESDEAFF
size: .; J: TRBJ2-7; V: TRBV24-1; D: TRBD2; DNA: TGTGCCACCAGTGGACTAGCGGGAGGGCACCAGGTAGGCTACGAGCAGTACTTC; CDR3: CATSGLAGGHQVGYEQYF
size: .; J: TRBJ2-1; V: TRBV24-1; D: TRBD2; DNA: TGTGCCACCAGTGATCCGTCTAGCGGGGGTAAGTCCAATGAGCAGTTCTTC; CDR3: CATSDPSSGGKSNEQFF
size: .; J: TRBJ2-7; V: TRBV20-1; D: .; DNA: TGCAGTGTCCAGGGCCCCGGGGGGCAGTACTTC; CDR3: CSVQGPGGQYF
size: .; J: TRBJ2-7; V: TRBV7-8; D: .; DNA: TGTGCCAGCAGCTCCCCGACTGATACGGACATGCACAGCTCCTACGAGCAGTACTTC; CDR3: CASSSPTDTDMHSSYEQYF
size: many; J: TRBJ2-7; V: TRBV4-1; D: TRBD2; DNA: TGCGCCAGCAGCCAATTGTTAGCGGGAGCTGGAAACGAGCAGTACTTC; CDR3: CASSQLLAGAGNEQYF
size: .; J: TRBJ2-7; V: TRBV7-9; D: .; DNA: TGTGCCAGCAGCTTAAGTTGGGGGGACCTCGTCGAGCAGTACTTC; CDR3: CASSLSWGDLVEQYF
size: .; J: TRBJ2-7; V: TRBV15; D: .; DNA: TGTGCCACCAGCAGAGATTCGAGGGTTGACGAGCAGTACTTC; CDR3: CATSRDSRVDEQYF
size: .; J: TRBJ1-2; V: TRBV19; D: .; DNA: TGTGCCAGTAGCTACCCTGTGGACTCTGGAAACACCTTC; CDR3: CASSYPVDSGNTF
size: .; J: TRBJ2-1; V: TRBV9; D: .; DNA: TGTGCCAGCAGCGTAGCGGAGGGCGCGTACAATGAGCAGTTCTTC; CDR3: CASSVAEGAYNEQFF
size: .; J: TRBJ2-3; V: TRBV20-1; D: .; DNA: TGCAGTGCTTTTCCCGGTGGGGGAGATACGCAGTATTTT; CDR3: CSAFPGGGDTQYF
size: .; J: TRBJ2-1; V: TRBV9; D: .; DNA: TGTGCCAGCAGCGTAGAGACTAGGGGCTACAATGAGCAGTTCTTC; CDR3: CASSVETRGYNEQFF
size: .; J: TRBJ2-7; V: TRBV11-1; D: .; DNA: TGTGCCAGCAGCTTAGGGGTTGTCCAGGGCAGCTCCTACGAGCAGTACTTC; CDR3: CASSLGVVQGSSYEQYF
size: .; J: TRBJ1-2; V: TRBV12-5; D: TRBD1; DNA: TGTGCCAGCAGGGGACAGGGCGCTGGCTACACCTTC; CDR3: CASRGQGAGYTF
size: .; J: TRBJ1-2; V: TRBV4-2; D: TRBD1; DNA: TGTGCCAGCAGCTCTACCGGGACAGCGTCCTATGGCTACACCTTC; CDR3: CASSSTGTASYGYTF
size: .; J: TRBJ1-1; V: TRBV9; D: .; DNA: TGTGCCAGCAGCGTAGATGGGAGGAACACTGAAGCTTTCTTT; CDR3: CASSVDGRNTEAFF
size: .; J: TRBJ1-2; V: TRBV12-3/TRBV12-4; D: .; DNA: TGTGCCAGCAGTTTAACGGGCAGGGTAAGTGGCTACACCTTC; CDR3: CASSLTGRVSGYTF
size: .; J: TRBJ1-1; V: TRBV12-3/TRBV12-4; D: .; DNA: TGTGCCAGCAGCCTACGGACAGCTAACACTGAAGCTTTCTTT; CDR3: CASSLRTANTEAFF
size: .; J: TRBJ2-7; V: TRBV25-1; D: .; DNA: TGTGCCAGCTCCCCCGGCAGTGCCCCTAGGACCGTCGGGTTCGAGCAGTACTTC; CDR3: CASSPGSAPRTVGFEQYF
size: many; J: TRBJ2-7; V: TRBV20-1; D: TRBD2; DNA: TGCAGTGCTAGAGGTTGGACTAGCGGGAGTGAGTCGAGAACCTACGAGCAGTACTTC; CDR3: CSARGWTSGSESRTYEQYF
size: .; J: TRBJ1-1; V: TRBV7-3; D: TRBD1; DNA: TGTGCCAGCAGCTTACAGGGGGCGTTGAACACTGAAGCTTTCTTT; CDR3: CASSLQGALNTEAFF
size: .; J: TRBJ1-6; V: TRBV6-1; D: .; DNA: TGTGCCAGCATTGGTTGGTCCTATAATTCACCCCTCCACTTT; CDR3: CASIGWSYNSPLHF
size: many; J: TRBJ2-7; V: TRBV7-9; D: .; DNA: TGTGCCAGCAGCTTAGCGGGAGAAGCCTACGAGCAGTACTTC; CDR3: CASSLAGEAYEQYF
size: .; J: TRBJ2-1; V: TRBV24-1; D: TRBD2; DNA: TGTGCCACCAGTAAGTCTAGCGGGCGGGATGAGCAGTTCTTC; CDR3: CATSKSSGRDEQFF
size: .; J: TRBJ1-1; V: TRBV29-1; D: .; DNA: TGCAGCGTTGTTTGGGGGAATCTCAACACTGAAGCTTTCTTT; CDR3: CSVVWGNLNTEAFF
size: few; J: TRBJ2-3; V: TRBV28; D: .; DNA: TGTGCCAGCAGTTTACCAAGTACATACACAGATACGCAGTATTTT; CDR3: CASSLPSTYTDTQYF
size: .; J: TRBJ2-1; V: TRBV25-1; D: TRBD2; DNA: TGTGCCAGCAGTGAACTAGCGGGGGCGAATTACAATGAGCAGTTCTTC; CDR3: CASSELAGANYNEQFF
size: many; J: TRBJ2-2; V: TRBV11-3; D: TRBD2; DNA: TGTGCCAGCCGGGAGGACACCGGGGAGCTGTTTTTT; CDR3: CASREDTGELFF
size: .; J: TRBJ2-1; V: TRBV29-1; D: .; DNA: TGCAGCGTTAAACCCCGTGCGGTTTACAATGAGCAGTTCTTC; CDR3: CSVKPRAVYNEQFF
size: .; J: TRBJ1-6; V: TRBV6-1; D: TRBD1; DNA: TGTGCCAGCAGTGTGGGGACAGGTCTCAATTCACCCCTCCACTTT; CDR3: CASSVGTGLNSPLHF
size: many; J: TRBJ2-7; V: TRBV7-6; D: .; DNA: TGTGCCAGCAGCTTATATACAGGCCCAAGCGAGCAGTACTTC; CDR3: CASSLYTGPSEQYF